A single sample gave rise to the 27 T cell receptor beta chains below, sequenced in a study of T cells in localized non-small cell lung cancer (TCRdb year 2020). Preparation of the library involved the immunoSEQ multiplex PCR assay. This immuneACCESS table, as held by TCRdb, lists in-frame sequences with V and J called but not all clones. Of the missing ones, under half trace to an unresolved V gene in checked studies; the others have no known cause. This sample gives roughly 13,000 clones in total; more than 75% of them show up just once. The biggest ten clones account for under 30% of the sample. The starting material was peripheral blood, obtained before any cancer treatment. These receptors all come from a male donor aged 60 or over with stage I squamous cell lung carcinoma.

The chain combines TRBV7-2 with TRBJ2-7; D is uncertain. The CDR3 is 16 residues long. Germline loops: CDR1 SGHTA, CDR2 FQGNSA. The V and J ends lost 1 base and 2 bases respectively, with 15 bases between them. The chain's CDR3 is CASSLDHRRPPYEQYF. The CDR3 bases are TGTGCCAGCAGCTTAGATCACCGACGTCCACCCTACGAGCAGTACTTC.

The genes are TRBV7-2 and TRBJ2-7; 11 bases align to TRBD2. The CDR3 is 14 residues long. After removal of 4 bases from V and 6 bases from J, the junction contained 5 bases not matched to a gene. CDR1 SGHTA and CDR2 FQGNSA come from the germline V gene. CDR3 coding DNA: TGTGCCAGCAGCTCTAGCGGGAGGCCGCTCGAGCAGTACTTC. It encodes CASSSSGRPLEQYF.

The chain carries TRBV7-9 and TRBJ1-4, with 9 bases matching TRBD1. The CDR3 runs 15 residues. Germline CDR1 SEHNR, CDR2 FQNEAQ (reference sequence). V lost 4 bases and J lost 5; bases outside the gene matches: 5. The CDR3 DNA reads TGTGCCAGCAGCTCAGGGGGACAGGGCAATGAAAAACTGTTTTTT. Encoded protein: CASSSGGQGNEKLFF. Full variable domain (rest looked up from reference TRBV7-9 and TRBJ1-4): DTGVSQNPRHKITKRGQNVTFRCDPISEHNRLYWYRQTLGQGPEFLTYFQNEAQLEKSRLLSDRFSAERPKGSFSTLEIQRTEQGDSAMYLCASSSGGQGNEKLFFGSGTQLSVL.

The rearrangement uses TRBV6-1 and TRBJ2-7; 10 bases fit TRBD1. The V gene end was trimmed by 6 bases and the J gene end by 5 bases; junction bases not matched to a gene: 7. CDR3 length: 14 amino acids. Per the germline V gene, CDR1 is MNHNS and CDR2 is SASEGT. The DNA for the CDR3 is TGTGCCAGCAGCCGACAGGGGGCAAAGGACGAGCAGTACTTC. This encodes CASSRQGAKDEQYF.

This clone was recorded only once. The V call is TRBV11-2, the J call TRBJ2-7, with 13 bases fitting TRBD2. The CDR3 runs to 15 residues. Germline V lookup: CDR1 SGHAT, CDR2 FQNNGV. V lost 7 bases, J lost 2 bases, and 5 bases stayed unmatched. CDR3 coding DNA: TGTGCCAGCATCCTCGGGACTAGCGGGACCTACGAGCAGTACTTC. Amino acid sequence: CASILGTSGTYEQYF.

V and J are TRBV6-4 and TRBJ1-4, with 7 bases matching TRBD1. Trimming took 0 bases from V and 10 from J; bases not matched to a gene: 14. Germline loops: CDR1 MRHNA, CDR2 SNTAGT. The length of the CDR3 is 17 residues. CDR3 DNA: TGTGCCAGCAGTGACTCACGACAGGGCGAAGATGAAGGAAAACTGTTTTTT. It encodes CASSDSRQGEDEGKLFF.

V and J are TRBV5-1 and TRBJ1-1, with no clear D. CDR1 is SGHRS and CDR2 is YFSETQ in the germline V gene. Trimming left V 5 bases short and J 1 base short, with 12 bases between. This CDR3 is built from 14 residues. CDR3 in amino acids: CASSPTASNTEAFF. In nucleotides, the CDR3 is TGCGCCAGCAGTCCGACGGCCTCGAACACTGAAGCTTTCTTT.

The chain uses TRBV18 and TRBJ2-7; D is possibly TRBD2 (6 bases). The CDR3 loop spans 14 amino acids. Trimming took 2 bases from V and 3 from J, leaving 11 bases between them. Germline CDR1 reads KGHSH; CDR2 reads LQKENI. Here the CDR3 reads CASSPGPGDYEQYF. CDR3 nucleotide sequence: TGTGCCAGCTCACCAGGACCGGGGGACTACGAGCAGTACTTC. The full variable domain, in which reference TRBV18 and TRBJ2-7 provide the parts outside the CDR3, is NAGVMQNPRHLVRRRGQEARLRCSPMKGHSHVYWYRQLPEEGLKFMVYLQKENIIDESGMPKERFSAEFPKEGPSILRIQQVVRGDSAAYFCASSPGPGDYEQYFGPGTRLTVT.

This clone was seen a handful of times. CDR3 bases: TGTGCCTGGAGTGTACGTGGTTTGAGGAATCAGCCCCAGCATTTT. This gives the protein CAWSVRGLRNQPQHF. The chain couples TRBV30 to TRBJ1-5; D remains unclear. The germline V gene encodes CDR1 GTSNPN and CDR2 SVGIG (reference sequence). V shed 0 bases and J shed 4 bases, with 13 bases lying between them. The CDR3 covers 15 residues.

This chain connects TRBV10-3 to TRBJ2-7; no clear D. The V and J ends lost 11 bases and 0 bases respectively, with 17 bases between them. This CDR3 contains 14 residues. Germline V gives CDR1 ENHRY, CDR2 SYGVKD. The CDR3 is CAVTLTPSSYEQYF. The CDR3 region has the DNA TGTGCCGTAACTTTGACGCCATCCTCCTACGAGCAGTACTTC.

Comments on this clone: A read error may account for a junction end that differs from germline. The rearrangement links TRBV4-1 to TRBJ2-2; tentatively, D is TRBD2 (5 bases). The CDR3 runs 13 residues. Germline assignment: CDR1 MGHRA and CDR2 YSYEKL. The CDR3 sequence is CASSLIYTGELFF. The CDR3 DNA reads TGCGCCAGCAGCCTCATTTACACCGGGGAGCTATTTTTT.

The chain recombines TRBV19 with TRBJ2-5; D is perhaps TRBD1 or TRBD2 (7 bases each). Germline-derived CDR1 and CDR2 are LNHDA and SQIVND (reference sequence). V gave up 6 bases and J gave up 5 bases, with 16 bases separating them. This CDR3 is built from 14 residues. The CDR3 nucleotides read TGTGCCAGTAGCCCTTACCAGGGGGGGGAGACCCAGTACTTC. This codes for CASSPYQGGETQYF.

CDR3 region: CASSQYGTGANTDTQYF. Here the CDR3 DNA reads TGCGCCAGCAGCCAATACGGGACAGGGGCAAACACAGATACGCAGTATTTT. The V and J genes are TRBV4-1 and TRBJ2-3; 10 bases match TRBD1. The J segment lost 2 bases and the V segment lost 2 bases, leaving 7 bases of the junction unmatched. Per germline, CDR1 MGHRA and CDR2 YSYEKL. This CDR3 contains 17 residues.

This chain joins TRBV11-2 and TRBJ1-2; tentatively, D is TRBD1 (5 bases). Trimming took 0 bases from V and 3 from J, leaving 11 bases between them. The CDR3 length is 15 residues. The germline V gene encodes CDR1 SGHAT and CDR2 FQNNGV. This chain's CDR3 is CASSLDLAGDYGYTF. The CDR3 coding sequence is TGTGCCAGCAGCTTAGATCTGGCGGGGGACTATGGCTACACCTTC. Based on the CDR3 plus reference TRBV11-2 and TRBJ1-2, the full variable domain is EAGVAQSPRYKIIEKRQSVAFWCNPISGHATLYWYQQILGQGPKLLIQFQNNGVVDDSQLPKDRFSAERLKGVDSTLKIQPAKLEDSAVYLCASSLDLAGDYGYTFGSGTRLTVV.

This sequence joins TRBV6-1 and TRBJ1-1; D is possibly TRBD1 (5 bases). Germline assignment: CDR1 MNHNS and CDR2 SASEGT. Trimming pared 6 bases from V and 10 bases from J, leaving 15 bases between. The CDR3 is 12 amino acids. In nucleotides, the CDR3 is TGTGCCAGCAGAGATGGGACCGCCACAGCTTTCTTT. It specifies CASRDGTATAFF.

The chain couples TRBV5-1 to TRBJ2-1; D unclear. V lost 4 bases to trimming and J lost 5 bases, with 7 bases between them. This CDR3 has 12 residues. Germline values: CDR1 SGHRS, CDR2 YFSETQ. The CDR3 sequence is CASSPVNNEQFF. As DNA, the CDR3 is TGCGCCAGCAGCCCAGTAAACAATGAGCAGTTCTTC.

CDR3 DNA: TGTGCCAGCAGCCGGTGGGTGGCAACAAGCTTTAGCACAGATACGCAGTATTTT. Translation: CASSRWVATSFSTDTQYF. V usage is TRBV7-8 and J usage is TRBJ2-3; D is unclear. In germline, CDR1 is SGHVS, CDR2 FQNEAQ. Trimming took 5 bases from V and 0 from J, leaving 21 bases between them. This CDR3 spans 18 amino acids.

V usage is TRBV5-5 and J usage is TRBJ2-7, with 16 bases lining up with TRBD2. Per the germline V gene, CDR1 is SGHKS and CDR2 is YYEKEE (reference sequence). The trim removed 4 bases at V and 5 bases at J, leaving 15 bases unmatched. The CDR3 extends over 19 amino acids. The CDR3 DNA reads as TGTGCCAGCAGCGAGGTAGGGACTAGCGGGAGGGCCAGTCAGGACGAGCAGTACTTC. It is translated as CASSEVGTSGRASQDEQYF.

The chain joins TRBV27 to TRBJ2-1; D unclear. CDR3 length: 13 amino acids. Trimming left V 4 bases short and J 7 bases short, with 11 bases between. The germline gives CDR1 MNHEY, CDR2 SMNVEV (reference sequence). The CDR3 DNA reads TGTGCCAGCAGTTACGTCCGCATGAATGAGCAGTTCTTC. This sequence encodes CASSYVRMNEQFF.

This clone was counted only a few times. The rearrangement uses TRBV15 and TRBJ2-6; D not resolved. Per germline, CDR1 LNHNV and CDR2 YYDKDF (reference sequence). V was pared by 3 bases and J by 0 bases, with 9 bases between. The CDR3 is 16 amino acids. The CDR3 bases are TGTGCCACCAGCAGGAAAAGCCGCTCTGGGGCCAACGTCCTGACTTTC. This translates into CATSRKSRSGANVLTF.

The V call is TRBV19, the J call TRBJ1-2, with unresolved D. The CDR3 loop spans 15 amino acids. CDR1 is LNHDA and CDR2 is SQIVND in the germline V gene (reference sequence). The V end was cut by 1 base, the J end by 2 bases, with 11 bases between. CDR3 nucleotide sequence: TGTGCCAGTAGTATAGTCGGCAGACAAAACTATGGCTACACCTTC. Protein product: CASSIVGRQNYGYTF.

This chain connects TRBV2 to TRBJ2-1; D remains unclear. The V and J ends lost 6 bases and 0 bases respectively, with 9 bases between them. Germline assignment: CDR1 SNHLY and CDR2 FYNNEI. CDR3 length equals 14 residues. The CDR3 sequence: CASSPTSSYNEQFF. The CDR3 DNA reads as TGTGCCAGCAGCCCCACCAGCTCCTACAATGAGCAGTTCTTC.

In the case of this clone: The junction and the germline gene differ at one end; a read error may be behind it. V and J are TRBV19 and TRBJ2-1; 11 nucleotides agree with TRBD2. Per the germline V gene, CDR1 is LNHDA and CDR2 is SQIVND (reference sequence). The CDR3 has 12 amino acids. This CDR3 is CASSPPTSGKIF. The CDR3 DNA follows: TGTGCCAGTAGTCCCCCGACTAGCGGGAAGATCTTC.

The CDR3 nucleotides are TGCGCCAGCAGCTTGGAGGGTCGGACCAAAATAGAGACCCAGTACTTC. Its translation: CASSLEGRTKIETQYF. The chain links TRBV5-1 to TRBJ2-5; D is ambiguous. V was clipped by 0 bases and J by 4 bases, with 16 bases between them. The CDR3 consists of 16 residues. Germline V gene data show CDR1 as SGHRS and CDR2 as YFSETQ.

This clone appeared a single time. As DNA, the CDR3 is TGTGCCAGCAGCTTGGACGCCTCTGGAAACACCATATATTTT. Translated, it gives CASSLDASGNTIYF. The chain links TRBV5-4 to TRBJ1-3; no clear D. From germline, CDR1 is SGHNT and CDR2 YYREEE (reference sequence). The CDR3 spans 14 residues. V lost 0 bases to trimming and J lost 0 bases, with 4 bases between them. The complete variable domain, with remaining parts taken from reference TRBV5-4 and TRBJ1-3, reads ETGVTQSPTHLIKTRGQQVTLRCSSQSGHNTVSWYQQALGQGPQFIFQYYREEENGRGNFPPRFSGLQFPNYSSELNVNALELDDSALYLCASSLDASGNTIYFGEGSWLTVV.

V gene TRBV6-1 combines with J gene TRBJ1-2, with 7 bases that match TRBD1. V lost 4 bases and J lost 8; bases outside the gene matches: 10. This CDR3 has 14 amino acids. The V gene's germline CDR1 is MNHNS and CDR2 SASEGT. CDR3 sequence reads: CASSVSGQGGGYTF. The CDR3 bases are TGTGCCAGCAGTGTTAGCGGGCAGGGGGGCGGCTACACCTTC.

This chain links TRBV6-1 with TRBJ1-2; TRBD1 might be the D (6 bases). Germline CDR1 is MNHNS and CDR2 is SASEGT. The CDR3 covers 13 residues. The germline V and J ends were trimmed by 7 bases and 6 bases, with 15 bases remaining between them. This CDR3 reads CASNVLSGDGYTF. In DNA form, the CDR3 reads TGTGCCAGCAATGTTCTGTCAGGGGATGGCTACACCTTC.